This T cell receptor (beta chain) was recorded in a study of monozygotic twins with inflammatory bowel disease. TCRdb re-analyzed the 5' RACE reads; it lists each CDR3 protein once, without DNA. This sample lists about 210,000 distinct CDR3 sequences; its ten largest clones have less than 9%. Study-level results: Possibly because of limited power, concordant and discordant twins showed no difference in repertoire similarity. Variability in patient repertoires may have come partly from differing immunosuppressive treatments.

The CDR3 consists of 11 residues. The germline CDR1 and CDR2 sequences are SEHNR and FQNEAQ (reference sequence). With regard to this clonotype: Its antigen is currently unknown.

This chain uses TRBV7-9 with TRBJ1-6; TCRdb proposes TRBD1, but this gene call is untestable without DNA. This sequence was found in a human donor with ulcerative colitis or Crohn's disease, or a healthy co-twin of an affected twin (not recorded which). The sequenced sample consisted of blood. This chain's CDR3 is CASSFTGPLHF.